This paragraph covers one T cell receptor (beta chain) sequence. Its specificity is not known. Treatment here: 15 to 20 received Ad26.COV2.S at low or high dose, single or two shots; about 5 received placebo; per-sample allocation not given. Sampling took place 63 days after the first vaccine or placebo injection. V was clipped by 6 bases and J by 3 bases; unmatched bases: 6. This CDR3 spans 16 amino acids. Germline assignment: CDR1 LNHDA and CDR2 SQIVND (reference sequence). The data belong to a study of Ad26.COV2.S vaccination and SARS-CoV-2 variants. Study background: Within the COV1001 Ad26.COV2.S trial arm, the donor was enrolled.

Sequencing was performed with immunoSEQ multiplex PCR; in TCRdb, only in-frame clones are kept and a portion is missing. This table holds more than 250,000 clones, approximately 87% found once. Study-level findings and limits: Measures of TCR breadth and depth may have fallen short of total T cell responses.

The V and J genes are TRBV19 and TRBJ2-1, with TRBD1 matching over 12 bases. The sequence derives from a person between 18 and 65 years old who received the Ad26.COV2.S COVID-19 vaccine or a placebo. The sample was peripheral blood, taken in a trial of Ad26.COV2.S vaccine versus placebo. The CDR3 is CASSPGTGGHYNEQFF. DNA of the CDR3: TGTGCCAGTAGCCCCGGGACAGGGGGCCACTACAATGAGCAGTTCTTC.